Presented here are 15 T cell receptor beta chains from one specimen sequenced in a study of T cell changes during pregnancy in multiple sclerosis. Sequencing used immunoSEQ multiplex PCR; TCRdb keeps in-frame clones, though not all of them. The table shows tens of thousands of clones, with roughly 91% occurring only once. The material sequenced was peripheral blood, taken in the third trimester of pregnancy. The receptors were sampled from a female donor in good health, enrolled as a control in a pregnancy study.

V is TRBV18 and J is TRBJ2-7; no firm D call. V lost 1 base and J 1 base, leaving 5 bases between the germline ends. Germline lookup yields CDR1 KGHSH and CDR2 LQKENI. This CDR3 contains 13 residues. The CDR3 loop is CASSPLSSYEQYF. For the CDR3, the DNA is TGTGCCAGCTCACCACTCAGTTCCTACGAGCAGTACTTC.

The rearrangement links TRBV29-1 to TRBJ1-1, with a weak D call TRBD1 (6 bases). Germline V gene lookup returns CDR1 SQVTM and CDR2 ANQGSEA. There are 11 residues in the CDR3. Trimming shortened V by 4 bases and J by 5 bases, and 8 bases separated the two germline ends. The CDR3 here is CSVGQATEAFF. CDR3 nucleotide sequence: TGCAGCGTTGGACAGGCAACTGAAGCTTTCTTT.

CDR3 in DNA: TGTGCCTGGAAGGGTAGGACTAGCGGGAGCCACGAGCAGTACTTC. It translates to CAWKGRTSGSHEQYF. V is TRBV30 and J is TRBJ2-7, with 13 bases lining up with TRBD2. V was pared by 4 bases and J by 5 bases, with 8 bases of the junction left unmatched. Germline CDR1 and CDR2: GTSNPN and SVGIG (reference sequence). The CDR3 runs to 15 residues.

The rearrangement links TRBV27 to TRBJ1-1, with D tentatively TRBD1 (6 bases). Germline assignment: CDR1 MNHEY and CDR2 SMNVEV (reference sequence). The V and J ends lost 5 bases and 4 bases respectively, with 11 bases between them. The CDR3 consists of 13 residues. CDR3 DNA sequence: TGTGCCAGCAGTCCCACAGGGCCCACTGAAGCTTTCTTT. Translation gives CASSPTGPTEAFF.

This clone has only a few counts. The chain has TRBV5-1 and TRBJ1-3, with 10 bases aligning to TRBD1. CDR3 length: 18 residues. Germline CDR1 reads SGHRS; CDR2 reads YFSETQ. J was trimmed by 1 base and V by 3 bases; bases with no gene match: 10. The CDR3 DNA is TGCGCCAGCAGCTCCACTCCGGGACAGGGGCAATCTGGAAACACCATATATTTT. Encoded protein: CASSSTPGQGQSGNTIYF.

J is TRBJ2-5 and V is TRBV5-5; 10 nucleotides align to TRBD2. Germline V lookup: CDR1 SGHKS, CDR2 YYEKEE (reference sequence). With V trimmed by 7 bases and J by 5 bases, 5 bases remained unmatched. This CDR3 is 13 amino acids long. As DNA, the CDR3 is TGTGCCAGCTCAGCGGGAGGGCCGGAGACCCAGTACTTC. Translating gives CASSAGGPETQYF.

The V call is TRBV19, the J call TRBJ2-2, with D tentatively TRBD1 (6 bases). Germline CDR1 and CDR2: LNHDA and SQIVND (reference sequence). CDR3 length: 15 amino acids. Trimming took 6 bases from V and 5 from J, leaving 16 bases between them. CDR3 coding DNA: TGTGCCAGTAGAGCGGACAGATCTACAACCGGGGAGCTGTTTTTT. This sequence encodes CASRADRSTTGELFF.

V usage is TRBV2 and J usage is TRBJ2-1; 9 positions agree with TRBD2. With V trimmed by 11 bases and J by 8 bases, 16 bases remained unmatched. CDR3 length: 15 residues. The germline CDR1 and CDR2 sequences are SNHLY and FYNNEI. The CDR3 region is CAGRLLAGGPYEQFF. The CDR3, as DNA: TGTGCCGGACGATTACTGGCGGGGGGGCCCTATGAGCAGTTCTTC.

The rearrangement links TRBV11-2 to TRBJ2-3, with 8 bases matching TRBD2. This CDR3 region has 15 residues. Germline values: CDR1 SGHAT, CDR2 FQNNGV. The V segment lost 0 bases and the J segment 6 bases; nucleotides outside the gene matches: 5. CDR3 sequence reads: CASSLETSVKDTQYF. Here the CDR3 DNA reads TGTGCCAGCAGCTTAGAGACTAGCGTGAAGGATACGCAGTATTTT.

This clone was seen just once. The chain combines TRBV13 with TRBJ1-1; D is unresolved. Trimming cost V 4 bases and J 1 base, with 16 bases left between them. Germline lookup yields CDR1 PRHDT and CDR2 FYEKMQ (reference sequence). This CDR3 is 16 amino acids long. The CDR3 nucleotides are TGTGCCAGCAGCTCTAGCGAGGACGGAAGGAACACTGAAGCTTTCTTT. Protein sequence: CASSSSEDGRNTEAFF.

This clone was picked up one time. This chain uses TRBV28 with TRBJ1-1; D uncertain. The CDR3 runs to 12 residues. V was pared by 2 bases and J by 5 bases, with 6 bases between. Germline loops: CDR1 MDHEN, CDR2 SYDVKM. CDR3 sequence reads: CASSLNPTEAFF. Written as DNA, the CDR3 is TGTGCCAGCAGTTTAAATCCAACTGAAGCTTTCTTT.

V gene TRBV5-1 combines with J gene TRBJ2-3; TRBD2 aligns across 7 bases. The CDR3 extends over 15 amino acids. Germline lookup yields CDR1 SGHRS and CDR2 YFSETQ. The trim removed 1 base at V and 5 bases at J, leaving 7 bases unmatched. Here the CDR3 reads CASSLSGGGRDTQYF. CDR3 nucleotides: TGCGCCAGCAGCTTGTCGGGAGGCGGTAGAGATACGCAGTATTTT.

This clone was detected only once. The CDR3 loop is CASSQVSEQYF. CDR3 nucleotides: TGTGCCAGCAGCCAAGTGAGCGAGCAGTACTTC. The rearrangement links TRBV14 to TRBJ2-7, with D unclear. The length of the CDR3 is 11 residues. From germline, CDR1 is SGHDN and CDR2 FVKESK. Trimming removed 1 base from V and 6 bases from J, with 4 bases in between. Based on the CDR3 plus reference TRBV14 and TRBJ2-7, the full variable domain is EAGVTQFPSHSVIEKGQTVTLRCDPISGHDNLYWYRRVMGKEIKFLLHFVKESKQDESGMPNNRFLAERTGGTYSTLKVQPAELEDSGVYFCASSQVSEQYFGPGTRLTVT.

CDR3 bases: TGTGCCAGCAGCCCAGGGAGGGGATCGTACGAGCAGTACTTC. As protein: CASSPGRGSYEQYF. V usage is TRBV14 and J usage is TRBJ2-7; 7 positions match TRBD2. With V trimmed by 4 bases and J by 4 bases, 7 bases remained unmatched. The CDR3 length is 14 residues. Germline CDR1 and CDR2: SGHDN and FVKESK.

V and J are TRBV5-1 and TRBJ1-4; 9 bases are shared with TRBD1. The CDR3 loop spans 15 amino acids. The trim removed 4 bases at V and 2 bases at J, leaving 3 bases unmatched. Germline V CDR1 and CDR2: SGHRS, YFSETQ. CDR3 in DNA: TGCGCCAGCAGCGTACAGGGGGCTACTAATGAAAAACTGTTTTTT. It encodes CASSVQGATNEKLFF.